This is a list of T cell receptor beta chains from one sample in a study of cytomegalovirus exposure and HLA in healthy donors. Sequencing was performed with immunoSEQ multiplex PCR; in TCRdb, only in-frame clones are kept and a portion is missing. The table records roughly 120,000 clones, around 80% of them present only once. Sequenced sample: PBMCs. The receptors derive from a man aged 30-40 years in good health and CMV-seropositive. CDR3s include the opening cysteine and the closing phenylalanine or tryptophan. Each record gives: clone size, J gene, D gene, V gene, CDR3 DNA, CDR3 protein. D genes are given only for firm matches. Clone sizes are given selectively: once, few, many, or a class where the clone is expanded.

clone size: few; J gene: TRBJ2-3; D gene: TRBD2; V gene: TRBV13; CDR3 DNA: TGTGCCAGCAGCATGGGACTAGCGGGGAATACGCAGTATTTT; CDR3 protein: CASSMGLAGNTQYF
clone size: -; J gene: TRBJ2-7; D gene: -; V gene: TRBV5-5; CDR3 DNA: TGTGCCAGCAGCTTGATCCGGACAAACTACGAGCAGTACTTC; CDR3 protein: CASSLIRTNYEQYF
clone size: -; J gene: TRBJ2-2; D gene: -; V gene: TRBV13; CDR3 DNA: TGTGCCAGCAGCTTGGGGCTAGCGATGCACACCGGGGAGCTGTTTTTT; CDR3 protein: CASSLGLAMHTGELFF
clone size: -; J gene: TRBJ1-2; D gene: -; V gene: TRBV4-1; CDR3 DNA: TGCGCCAGCAGCCAAGATGAGTTCCACAGCAATCCCTCCTATGGCTACACCTTC; CDR3 protein: CASSQDEFHSNPSYGYTF
clone size: -; J gene: TRBJ1-2; D gene: -; V gene: TRBV5-5; CDR3 DNA: TGTGCCAGCAGCTTTTCGGGGTACTATGGCTACACCTTC; CDR3 protein: CASSFSGYYGYTF
clone size: -; J gene: TRBJ1-1; D gene: -; V gene: TRBV9; CDR3 DNA: TGTGCCGGCAGCGTAGTCAGGGAGAACACTGAAGCTTTCTTT; CDR3 protein: CAGSVVRENTEAFF
clone size: -; J gene: TRBJ2-1; D gene: TRBD1; V gene: TRBV4-2; CDR3 DNA: TGTGCCAGCAGCCAACCCCGACAGGGGAACTCCTACAATGAGCAGTTCTTC; CDR3 protein: CASSQPRQGNSYNEQFF
clone size: -; J gene: TRBJ2-4; D gene: -; V gene: TRBV5-8; CDR3 DNA: TGTGCCAGCAGCTTTGGCCACGGGGACATTCAGTACTTC; CDR3 protein: CASSFGHGDIQYF
clone size: -; J gene: TRBJ2-3; D gene: TRBD2; V gene: TRBV10-1; CDR3 DNA: TGCGCCAGATGCCAGGGACTAGCGTTCCCAGATACGCAGTATTTT; CDR3 protein: CARCQGLAFPDTQYF
clone size: -; J gene: TRBJ1-5; D gene: TRBD1; V gene: TRBV10-3; CDR3 DNA: TGTGCCATCGGGGAATTCCGGGACAGCGCAGGCAATCAGCCCCAGCATTTT; CDR3 protein: CAIGEFRDSAGNQPQHF